This entry is about one TCR beta chain. The data are from a study of cytomegalovirus exposure and HLA in healthy donors. Study-wide context: Caucasian-associated ancestry cluster membership applied to about four fifths of approximately 400 genotyped donors.

Germline values: CDR1 LGHNA, CDR2 YSLEER. Trimming removed 3 bases from V and 3 bases from J, with 14 bases in between. The CDR3 has 15 residues. Samples came from healthy bone marrow donors. PCR was performed using 60 Vbeta and 13 Jbeta primers. Clones were read by immunoSEQ multiplex PCR, and TCRdb kept only the in-frame ones, dropping some. In the table there are 100,000 to 150,000 clones, over 75% of which are singletons. The TCR comes from a man between 40 and 49 years old in good health and CMV-seronegative. This chain connects TRBV4-3 to TRBJ2-5, with D maybe TRBD2 (5 bases). Specimen: PBMCs. The CDR3 loop is CASSQFGLGKETQYF. The CDR3 region has the DNA TGCGCCAGCAGCCAGTTCGGACTTGGGAAAGAGACCCAGTACTTC.